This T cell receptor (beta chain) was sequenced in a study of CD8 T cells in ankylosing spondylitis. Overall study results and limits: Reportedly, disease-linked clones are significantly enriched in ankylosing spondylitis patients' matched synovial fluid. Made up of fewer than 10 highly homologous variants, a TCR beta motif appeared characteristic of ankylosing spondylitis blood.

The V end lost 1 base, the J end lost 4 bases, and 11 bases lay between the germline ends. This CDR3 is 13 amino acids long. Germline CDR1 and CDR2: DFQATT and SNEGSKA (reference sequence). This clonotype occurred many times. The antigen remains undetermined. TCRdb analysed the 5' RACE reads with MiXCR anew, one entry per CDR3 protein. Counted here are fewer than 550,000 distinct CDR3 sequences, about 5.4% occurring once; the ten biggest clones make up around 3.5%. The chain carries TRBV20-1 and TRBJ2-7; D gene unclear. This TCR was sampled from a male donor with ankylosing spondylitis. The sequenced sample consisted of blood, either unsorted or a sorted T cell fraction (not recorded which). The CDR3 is CSARVRKDYEQYF. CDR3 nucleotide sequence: TGCAGTGCTAGAGTCCGGAAGGATTACGAGCAGTACTTC.